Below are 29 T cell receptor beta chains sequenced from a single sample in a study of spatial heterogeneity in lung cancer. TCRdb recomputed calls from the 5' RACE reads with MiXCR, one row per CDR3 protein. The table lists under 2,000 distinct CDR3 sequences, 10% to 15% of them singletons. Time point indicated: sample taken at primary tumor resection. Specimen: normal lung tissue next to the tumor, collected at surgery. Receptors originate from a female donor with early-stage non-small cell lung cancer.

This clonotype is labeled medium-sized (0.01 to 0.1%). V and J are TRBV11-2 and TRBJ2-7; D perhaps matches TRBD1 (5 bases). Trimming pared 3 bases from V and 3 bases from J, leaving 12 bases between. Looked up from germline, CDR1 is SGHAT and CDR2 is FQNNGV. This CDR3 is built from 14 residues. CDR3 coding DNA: TGTGCCAGCAGCTTGGGGCCTACAAACTACGAGCAGTACTTC. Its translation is CASSLGPTNYEQYF.

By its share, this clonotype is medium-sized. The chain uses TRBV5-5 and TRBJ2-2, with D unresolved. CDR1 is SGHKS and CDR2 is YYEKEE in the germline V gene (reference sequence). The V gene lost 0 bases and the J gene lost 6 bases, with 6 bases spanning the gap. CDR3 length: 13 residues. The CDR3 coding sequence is TGTGCCAGCAGCTTGGGGACCGCCGGGGAGCTGTTTTTT. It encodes CASSLGTAGELFF. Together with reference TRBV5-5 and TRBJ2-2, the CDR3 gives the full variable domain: DAGVTQSPTHLIKTRGQQVTLRCSPISGHKSVSWYQQVLGQGPQFIFQYYEKEERGRGNFPDRFSARQFPNYSSELNVNALLLGDSALYLCASSLGTAGELFFGEGSRLTVL.

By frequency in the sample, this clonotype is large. DNA of the CDR3: TGTGCCATCAATGTTCGGGCGGGAGGGATTGACGAGCAGTACTTC. It codes for CAINVRAGGIDEQYF. This chain uses TRBV10-3 with TRBJ2-7; 9 bases match TRBD2. V lost 7 bases, J lost 5 bases, and 12 bases stayed unmatched. CDR3 length: 15 residues. From germline, CDR1 is ENHRY and CDR2 SYGVKD.

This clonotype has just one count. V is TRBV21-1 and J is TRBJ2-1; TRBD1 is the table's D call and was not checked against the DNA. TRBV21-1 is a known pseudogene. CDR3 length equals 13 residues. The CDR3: CASSNGQGSLQFF. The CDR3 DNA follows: TGTGCCAGCAGCAACGGACAGGGATCTCTTCAGTTCTTC.

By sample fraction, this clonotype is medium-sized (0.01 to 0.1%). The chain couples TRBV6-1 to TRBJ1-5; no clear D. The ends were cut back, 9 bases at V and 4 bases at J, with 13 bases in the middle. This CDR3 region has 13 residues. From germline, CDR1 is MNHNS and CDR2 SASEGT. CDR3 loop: CASSLEENQPQHF. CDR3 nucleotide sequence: TGTGCCAGTTCTTTGGAGGAGAATCAGCCCCAGCATTTT.

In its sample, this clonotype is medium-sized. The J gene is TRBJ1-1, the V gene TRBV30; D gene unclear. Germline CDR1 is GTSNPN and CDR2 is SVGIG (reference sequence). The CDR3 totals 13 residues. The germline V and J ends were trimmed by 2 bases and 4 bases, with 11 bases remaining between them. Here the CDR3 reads CAWSLSRTTEAFF. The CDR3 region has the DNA TGTGCCTGGAGTCTCTCGCGCACCACTGAAGCTTTCTTT.

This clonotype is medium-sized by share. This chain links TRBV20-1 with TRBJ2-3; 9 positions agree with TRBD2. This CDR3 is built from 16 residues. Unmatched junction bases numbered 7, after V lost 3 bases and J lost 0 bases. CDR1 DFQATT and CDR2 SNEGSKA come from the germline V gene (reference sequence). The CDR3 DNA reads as TGCAGTGCTAGCTTCCCTAGCGGGACTAGCACAGATACGCAGTATTTT. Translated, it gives CSASFPSGTSTDTQYF.

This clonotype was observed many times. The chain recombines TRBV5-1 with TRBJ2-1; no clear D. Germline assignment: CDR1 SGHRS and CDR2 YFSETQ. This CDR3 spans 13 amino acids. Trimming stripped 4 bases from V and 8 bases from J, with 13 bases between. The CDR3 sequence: CASSANGAYEQFF. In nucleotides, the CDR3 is TGCGCCAGCAGCGCGAACGGAGCCTATGAGCAGTTCTTC.

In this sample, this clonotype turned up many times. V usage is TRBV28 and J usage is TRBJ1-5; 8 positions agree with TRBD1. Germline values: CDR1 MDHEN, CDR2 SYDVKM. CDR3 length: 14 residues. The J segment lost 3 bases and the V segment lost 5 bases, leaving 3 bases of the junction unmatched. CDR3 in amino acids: CASSRQGYNQPQHF. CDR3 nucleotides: TGTGCCAGCAGTCGACAGGGGTACAATCAGCCCCAGCATTTT.

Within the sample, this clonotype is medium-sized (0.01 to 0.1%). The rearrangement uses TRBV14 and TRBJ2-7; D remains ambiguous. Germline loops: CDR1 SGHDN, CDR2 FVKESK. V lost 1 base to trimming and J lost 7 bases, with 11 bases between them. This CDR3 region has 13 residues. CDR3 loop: CASSQGRVGEQYF. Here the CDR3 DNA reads TGTGCCAGCAGCCAAGGCCGGGTCGGGGAGCAGTACTTC.

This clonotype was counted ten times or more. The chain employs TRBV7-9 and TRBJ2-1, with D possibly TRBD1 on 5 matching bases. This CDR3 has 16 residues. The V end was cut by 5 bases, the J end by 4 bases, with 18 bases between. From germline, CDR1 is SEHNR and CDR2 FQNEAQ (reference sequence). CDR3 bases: TGTGCCAGCAGCCCCTCCCCGAGACAGAGGTACAATGAGCAGTTCTTC. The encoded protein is CASSPSPRQRYNEQFF.

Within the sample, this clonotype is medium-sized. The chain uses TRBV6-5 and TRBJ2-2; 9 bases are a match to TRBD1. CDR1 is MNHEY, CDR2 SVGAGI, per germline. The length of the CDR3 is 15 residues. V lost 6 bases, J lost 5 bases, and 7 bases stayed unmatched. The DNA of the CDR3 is TGTGCCAGCAGCCGGACAGGGGTGTTGACCGGGGAGCTGTTTTTT. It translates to CASSRTGVLTGELFF.

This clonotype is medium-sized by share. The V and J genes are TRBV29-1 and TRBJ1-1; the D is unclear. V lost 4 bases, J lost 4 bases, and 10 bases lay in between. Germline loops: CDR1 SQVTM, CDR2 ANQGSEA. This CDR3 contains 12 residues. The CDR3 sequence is CSVAQPGTEAFF. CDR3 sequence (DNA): TGCAGCGTTGCCCAACCTGGCACTGAAGCTTTCTTT.

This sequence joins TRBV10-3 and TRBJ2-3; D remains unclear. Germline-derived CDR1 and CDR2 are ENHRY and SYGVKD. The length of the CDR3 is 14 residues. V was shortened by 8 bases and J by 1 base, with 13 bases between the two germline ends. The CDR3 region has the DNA TGTGCCATCGAACAGACGGCGGGCACAGATACGCAGTATTTT. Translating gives CAIEQTAGTDTQYF.

CDR3 sequence: CSVPTSVVYEQYF. In nucleotides, the CDR3 is TGCAGCGTGCCGACTAGCGTTGTATACGAGCAGTACTTC. The chain has TRBV29-1 and TRBJ2-7; TRBD2 aligns across 8 bases. V gave up 6 bases and J gave up 4 bases; unmatched junction bases: 8. Germline CDR1 reads SQVTM; CDR2 reads ANQGSEA. The CDR3 loop spans 13 amino acids.

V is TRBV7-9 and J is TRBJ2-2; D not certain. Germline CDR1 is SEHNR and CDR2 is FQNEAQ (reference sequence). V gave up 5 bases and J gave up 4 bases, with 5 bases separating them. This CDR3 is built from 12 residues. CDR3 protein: CASSLFTGELFF. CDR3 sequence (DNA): TGTGCCAGCAGCCTTTTCACCGGGGAGCTGTTTTTT.

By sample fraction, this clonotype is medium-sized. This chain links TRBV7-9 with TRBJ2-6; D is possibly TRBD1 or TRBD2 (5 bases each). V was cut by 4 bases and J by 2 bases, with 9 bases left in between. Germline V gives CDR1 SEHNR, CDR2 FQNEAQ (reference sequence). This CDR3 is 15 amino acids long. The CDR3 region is CASSSGTAGANVLTF. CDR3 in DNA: TGTGCCAGCAGCTCAGGGACGGCTGGGGCCAACGTCCTGACTTTC.

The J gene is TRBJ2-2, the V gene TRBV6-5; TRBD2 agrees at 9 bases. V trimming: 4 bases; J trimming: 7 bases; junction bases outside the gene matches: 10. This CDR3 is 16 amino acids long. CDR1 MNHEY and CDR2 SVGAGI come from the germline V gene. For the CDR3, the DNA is TGTGCCAGCAGTTCTAGAGGACTAGCGAATGGCGGGGAGCTGTTTTTT. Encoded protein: CASSSRGLANGGELFF.

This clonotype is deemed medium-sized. The CDR3 loop is CSVESGSLWEQFF. The CDR3 coding sequence is TGCAGCGTCGAAAGCGGGAGCCTTTGGGAGCAGTTCTTC. This chain links TRBV29-1 with TRBJ2-1, with 8 bases identical to TRBD2. In germline, CDR1 is SQVTM, CDR2 ANQGSEA. CDR3 length equals 13 residues. After removal of 6 bases from V and 10 bases from J, the junction contained 11 bases not matched to a gene.

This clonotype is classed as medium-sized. CDR3 region: CASSFYLDEKLFF. CDR3 nucleotide sequence: TGTGCCAGCAGCTTTTATTTGGATGAAAAACTGTTTTTT. This chain uses TRBV7-2 with TRBJ1-4; D is unclear. The germline V gene has CDR1 SGHTA and CDR2 FQGNSA. The CDR3 is 13 residues long. The ends were cut back, 3 bases at V and 6 bases at J, with 8 bases in the middle. The variable domain in full, with the rest retrieved from reference TRBV7-2 and TRBJ1-4, is GAGVSQSPSNKVTEKGKDVELRCDPISGHTALYWYRQSLGQGLEFLIYFQGNSAPDKSGLPSDRFSAERTGGSVSTLTIQRTQQEDSAVYLCASSFYLDEKLFFGSGTQLSVL.

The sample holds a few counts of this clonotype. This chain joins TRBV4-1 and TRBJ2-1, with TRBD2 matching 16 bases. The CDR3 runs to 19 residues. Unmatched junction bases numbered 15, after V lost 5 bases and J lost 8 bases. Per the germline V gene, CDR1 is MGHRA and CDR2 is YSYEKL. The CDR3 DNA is TGCGCCAGCAGCGGACCGGGACTAGCGGGAGGGCCTTCCAGGGATGAGCAGTTCTTC. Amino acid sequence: CASSGPGLAGGPSRDEQFF.

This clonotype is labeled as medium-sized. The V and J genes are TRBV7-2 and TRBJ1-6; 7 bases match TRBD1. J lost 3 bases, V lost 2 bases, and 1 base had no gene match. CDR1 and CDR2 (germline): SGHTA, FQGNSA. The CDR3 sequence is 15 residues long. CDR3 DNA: TGTGCCAGCAGCTTATCAGGGGGCTATAATTCACCCCTCCACTTT. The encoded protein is CASSLSGGYNSPLHF. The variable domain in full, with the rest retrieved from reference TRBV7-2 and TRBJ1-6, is GAGVSQSPSNKVTEKGKDVELRCDPISGHTALYWYRQSLGQGLEFLIYFQGNSAPDKSGLPSDRFSAERTGGSVSTLTIQRTQQEDSAVYLCASSLSGGYNSPLHFGNGTRLTVT.

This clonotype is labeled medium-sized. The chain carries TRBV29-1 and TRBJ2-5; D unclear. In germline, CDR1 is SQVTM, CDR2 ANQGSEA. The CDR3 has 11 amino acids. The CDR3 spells CSTTYLETQYF. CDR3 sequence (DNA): TGCAGTACTACCTACCTCGAGACCCAGTACTTC.

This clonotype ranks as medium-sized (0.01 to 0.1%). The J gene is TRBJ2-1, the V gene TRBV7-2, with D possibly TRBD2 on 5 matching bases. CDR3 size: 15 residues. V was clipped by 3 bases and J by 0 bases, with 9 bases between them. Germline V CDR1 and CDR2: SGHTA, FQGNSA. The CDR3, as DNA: TGTGCCAGCAGCTTCGAGGGCAGCTCCTACAATGAGCAGTTCTTC. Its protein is CASSFEGSSYNEQFF.

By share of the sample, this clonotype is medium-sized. CDR3 amino acids: CASSARGTSGEQYF. CDR3 bases: TGTGCCAGCAGCGCTAGAGGAACCTCCGGCGAGCAGTACTTC. The chain couples TRBV7-9 to TRBJ2-7, with D unclear. The CDR3 is made up of 14 amino acids. Germline CDR1 is SEHNR and CDR2 is FQNEAQ (reference sequence). The V and J ends lost 5 bases and 6 bases respectively, with 17 bases between them. The whole variable domain, remainder taken from reference TRBV7-9 and TRBJ2-7, is DTGVSQNPRHKITKRGQNVTFRCDPISEHNRLYWYRQTLGQGPEFLTYFQNEAQLEKSRLLSDRFSAERPKGSFSTLEIQRTEQGDSAMYLCASSARGTSGEQYFGPGTRLTVT.

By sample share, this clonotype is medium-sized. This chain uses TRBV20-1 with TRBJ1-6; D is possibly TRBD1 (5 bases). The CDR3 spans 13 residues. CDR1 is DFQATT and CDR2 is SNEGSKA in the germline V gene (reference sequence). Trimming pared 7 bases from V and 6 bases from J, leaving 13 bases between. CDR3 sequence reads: CSGRAQVNSPLHF. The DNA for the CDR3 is TGCAGTGGAAGGGCACAGGTTAATTCACCCCTCCACTTT.

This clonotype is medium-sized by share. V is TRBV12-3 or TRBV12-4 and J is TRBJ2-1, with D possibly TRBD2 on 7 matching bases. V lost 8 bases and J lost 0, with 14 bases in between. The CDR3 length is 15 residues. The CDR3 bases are TGTGCCAGCGGACTAGGACAGAGCTCCTACAATGAGCAGTTCTTC. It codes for CASGLGQSSYNEQFF.

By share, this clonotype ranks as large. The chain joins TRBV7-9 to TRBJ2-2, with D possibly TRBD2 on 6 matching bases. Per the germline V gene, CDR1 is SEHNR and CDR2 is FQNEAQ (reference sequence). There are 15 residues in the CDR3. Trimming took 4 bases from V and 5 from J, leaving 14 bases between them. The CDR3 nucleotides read TGTGCCAGCAGCTCCCGGGGGACCGAAACCGGGGAGCTGTTTTTT. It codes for CASSSRGTETGELFF.

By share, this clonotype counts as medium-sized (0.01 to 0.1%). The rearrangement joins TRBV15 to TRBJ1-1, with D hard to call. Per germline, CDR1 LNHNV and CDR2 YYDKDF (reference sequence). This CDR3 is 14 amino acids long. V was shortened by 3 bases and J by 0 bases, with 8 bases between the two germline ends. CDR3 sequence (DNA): TGTGCCACCAGCAGGGCACACATGAACACTGAAGCTTTCTTT. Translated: CATSRAHMNTEAFF.